One sample yielded the 18 T cell receptor beta chains listed below, sequenced in a study of vaccination and CD4 T cells after COVID-19. Scientists ran DNA taken from cultured CD4+ T cells through the Oncomine TCR Beta short-read assay for sequencing. TCRdb re-called the PCR reads through MiXCR, storing one row per CDR3 protein. The table shows approximately 13,000 distinct CDR3 sequences, with less than 70% occurring only once. Regarding treatment: approximately 9-day PBMC culture with coronavirus spike peptide pools or control peptides (ViraFEST assay). Antigen specificity for these receptors is unknown. The material sequenced was CD4+ T cells from blood, cultured in vitro. The receptors originated from a human donor who had recovered from COVID-19.

The V call is TRBV15, the J call TRBJ2-2; 10 bases map to TRBD1. Germline V gene sequence: CDR1 LNHNV, CDR2 YYDKDF (reference sequence). The J segment lost 9 bases and the V segment lost 8 bases, leaving 9 bases of the junction unmatched. The CDR3 runs to 14 residues. CDR3 protein: CATSGTGEARELFF. CDR3 sequence (DNA): TGTGCCACCTCCGGGACAGGGGAGGCAAGGGAGCTGTTTTTT.

This chain links TRBV20-1 with TRBJ1-6, with TRBD1 matching over 8 bases. There are 13 residues in the CDR3. The germline gives CDR1 DFQATT, CDR2 SNEGSKA (reference sequence). J was trimmed by 10 bases and V by 3 bases; bases with no gene match: 5. In DNA, the CDR3 is TGCAGTGCTAGCGGACAGGGTTGGTCACCCCTCCACTTT. Translation gives CSASGQGWSPLHF.

The V and J genes are TRBV2 and TRBJ1-6, with a weak D call TRBD1 (6 bases). Trimming took 8 bases from V and 0 from J, leaving 11 bases between them. The CDR3 is 15 amino acids. Germline CDR1 reads SNHLY; CDR2 reads FYNNEI. In DNA form, the CDR3 reads TGTGCCAGCCGACAGGAACGCTCCTATAATTCACCCCTCCACTTT. It translates to CASRQERSYNSPLHF.

This clonotype was seen only once. This chain connects TRBV7-8 to TRBJ2-2; no clear D. This CDR3 has 15 amino acids. CDR1 SGHVS and CDR2 FQNEAQ come from the germline V gene. The germline V and J ends were trimmed by 2 bases and 5 bases, with 12 bases remaining between them. This CDR3 is CASSLRNMGTGELFF. CDR3 sequence (DNA): TGTGCCAGCAGCTTACGCAATATGGGGACCGGGGAGCTGTTTTTT.

The V call is TRBV18, the J call TRBJ2-5; D is perhaps TRBD1 (6 bases). The V end lost 1 base, the J end lost 4 bases, and 13 bases lay between the germline ends. CDR1 KGHSH and CDR2 LQKENI come from the germline V gene. The CDR3 runs to 15 residues. The CDR3 region has the DNA TGTGCCAGCTCACCACGTACAGGGTGGTCAGAGACCCAGTACTTC. Translated, it gives CASSPRTGWSETQYF.

The chain links TRBV20-1 to TRBJ2-7, with a possible D match to TRBD2 (6 bases). The CDR3 totals 14 residues. Per the germline V gene, CDR1 is DFQATT and CDR2 is SNEGSKA (reference sequence). Trimming stripped 3 bases from V and 3 bases from J, with 15 bases between. The CDR3 protein is CSASGGAENYEQYF. The CDR3, as DNA: TGCAGTGCTAGTGGAGGGGCGGAAAACTACGAGCAGTACTTC.

This chain joins TRBV7-9 and TRBJ1-6; D remains ambiguous. The CDR3 is made up of 15 amino acids. V lost 1 base and J lost 5, with 9 bases in between. Germline loops: CDR1 SEHNR, CDR2 FQNEAQ (reference sequence). DNA of the CDR3: TGTGCCAGCAGCTTAGGGGCGGGAGATAATTCACCCCTCCACTTT. Its protein product is CASSLGAGDNSPLHF.

V is TRBV20-1 and J is TRBJ1-1; the match to TRBD1 covers 8 bases. There are 16 residues in the CDR3. Germline V gene sequence: CDR1 DFQATT, CDR2 SNEGSKA (reference sequence). The junction had 13 bases not matched to a gene; V was cut back by 3 bases and J by 4 bases. CDR3 loop: CSARAGQGRLGTEAFF. DNA of the CDR3: TGCAGTGCTAGGGCAGGACAGGGACGATTGGGCACTGAAGCTTTCTTT.

This chain joins TRBV7-3 and TRBJ2-5; the D gene is possibly TRBD2 (6 bases). This CDR3 spans 14 amino acids. Per germline, CDR1 SGHTA and CDR2 FQGTGA. Trimming left V 2 bases short and J 3 bases short, with 10 bases between. CDR3 loop: CASSLWGEEETQYF. The CDR3 nucleotides read TGTGCCAGCAGCTTATGGGGGGAGGAAGAGACCCAGTACTTC.

This clonotype was seen a handful of times. The V and J genes are TRBV2 and TRBJ2-7, with 10 bases fitting TRBD2. The V gene end was trimmed by 8 bases and the J gene end by 1 base; junction bases not matched to a gene: 5. CDR1 and CDR2 from the germline V gene are SNHLY and FYNNEI. This CDR3 is 14 amino acids long. The CDR3 is CASVRTSGSYEQYF. As DNA, the CDR3 is TGTGCCAGCGTTAGGACTAGCGGATCCTACGAGCAGTACTTC. Full variable domain (outside the CDR3, taken from reference TRBV2 and TRBJ2-7): EPEVTQTPSHQVTQMGQEVILRCVPISNHLYFYWYRQILGQKVEFLVSFYNNEISEKSEIFDDQFSVERPDGSNFTLKIRSTKLEDSAMYFCASVRTSGSYEQYFGPGTRLTVT.

The rearrangement joins TRBV7-6 to TRBJ2-2, with 12 bases matching TRBD2. J lost 9 bases, V lost 6 bases, and 14 bases had no gene match. Per the germline V gene, CDR1 is SGHVS and CDR2 is FNYEAQ. CDR3 length: 17 residues. The CDR3 loop reads CASRRSTASGRARELFF. The CDR3 DNA is TGTGCCAGCAGACGATCGACGGCTAGCGGGAGGGCCAGGGAGCTGTTTTTT. Based on the CDR3 plus reference TRBV7-6 and TRBJ2-2, the full variable domain is GAGVSQSPRYKVTKRGQDVALRCDPISGHVSLYWYRQALGQGPEFLTYFNYEAQQDKSGLPNDRFSAERPEGSISTLTIQRTEQRDSAMYRCASRRSTASGRARELFFGEGSRLTVL.

This clonotype occurred a few times. The rearrangement uses TRBV7-9 and TRBJ1-5, with D tentatively TRBD1 (5 bases). V was shortened by 1 base and J by 6 bases, with 7 bases between the two germline ends. Germline values: CDR1 SEHNR, CDR2 FQNEAQ (reference sequence). This CDR3 is built from 13 residues. The chain's CDR3 is CASSLEGVQPQHF. CDR3 in DNA: TGTGCCAGCAGCTTAGAAGGGGTTCAGCCCCAGCATTTT.

The chain employs TRBV7-6 and TRBJ2-7; tentative D call: TRBD2 (5 bases). The V end lost 6 bases, the J end lost 6 bases, and 18 bases lay between the germline ends. CDR1 and CDR2 (germline): SGHVS, FNYEAQ. The CDR3 consists of 14 residues. DNA for the CDR3: TGTGCCAGCAGTACCCGAGGAGGCCCGGGCGAGCAGTACTTC. Translation gives CASSTRGGPGEQYF.

J is TRBJ1-2 and V is TRBV20-1, with D possibly being TRBD1 (5 bases). The CDR3 sequence is 12 residues long. Germline V gene lookup returns CDR1 DFQATT and CDR2 SNEGSKA (reference sequence). The CDR3 coding sequence is TGCTCAAGTCCCCCGGGGGGGTACGGCTACACCTTC. This codes for CSSPPGGYGYTF.

V gene TRBV20-1 combines with J gene TRBJ2-7; tentatively, D is TRBD2 (5 bases). Germline lookup yields CDR1 DFQATT and CDR2 SNEGSKA (reference sequence). The CDR3 runs to 15 residues. V dropped 5 bases and J dropped 2 bases, with 19 bases sitting between them. CDR3 amino acids: CSASNTGEITYEQYF. CDR3 in DNA: TGCAGTGCTTCAAATACCGGGGAGATCACCTACGAGCAGTACTTC.

The rearrangement links TRBV5-1 to TRBJ2-2; 7 positions match TRBD1. V trimming: 6 bases; J trimming: 3 bases; junction bases outside the gene matches: 8. This CDR3 comprises 15 residues. Germline V CDR1 and CDR2: SGHRS, YFSETQ. Here the CDR3 reads CASKLRGPDTGELFF. Written as DNA, the CDR3 is TGCGCCAGCAAACTAAGGGGGCCGGACACCGGGGAGCTGTTTTTT.

This chain joins TRBV28 and TRBJ1-1; D is perhaps TRBD1 (5 bases). V was shortened by 5 bases and J by 0 bases, with 13 bases between the two germline ends. The CDR3 spans 15 residues. Per germline, CDR1 MDHEN and CDR2 SYDVKM. CDR3: CASSPRGALNTEAFF. CDR3 nucleotide sequence: TGTGCCAGCAGTCCTCGAGGGGCCCTGAACACTGAAGCTTTCTTT.

This clonotype was found once. The chain has TRBV5-8 and TRBJ2-7; TRBD2 matches 9 bases. V lost 5 bases to trimming and J lost 11 bases; unmatched junction nucleotides: 17. The CDR3 is made up of 15 amino acids. CDR1 is SGHTS, CDR2 YDEGEE, per germline. The CDR3 DNA reads as TGTGCCAGCAGTAACCGCGGGAGCGGGAGGTCGATGGAGTACTTC. Translated, it gives CASSNRGSGRSMEYF.